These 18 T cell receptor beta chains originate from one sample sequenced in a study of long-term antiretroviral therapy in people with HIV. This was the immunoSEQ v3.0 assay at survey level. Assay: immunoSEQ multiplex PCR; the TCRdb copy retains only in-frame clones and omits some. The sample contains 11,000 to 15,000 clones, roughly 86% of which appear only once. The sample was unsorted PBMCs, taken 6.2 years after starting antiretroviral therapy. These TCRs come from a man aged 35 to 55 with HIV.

CDR3 sequence reads: CASSVGTSGRRFNEQFF. The CDR3 region has the DNA TGTGCCAGCAGCGTAGGGACTAGCGGGAGAAGATTCAATGAGCAGTTCTTC. The gene calls are TRBV9 and TRBJ2-1; TRBD2 matches 13 bases. The V segment lost 0 bases and the J segment 6 bases; nucleotides outside the gene matches: 6. The CDR3 contains 17 residues. Germline CDR1 is SGDLS and CDR2 is YYNGEE.

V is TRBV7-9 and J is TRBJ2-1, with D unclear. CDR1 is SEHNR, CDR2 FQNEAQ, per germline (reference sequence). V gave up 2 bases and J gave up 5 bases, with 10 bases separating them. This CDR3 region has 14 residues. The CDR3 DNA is TGTGCCAGCAGCTTAATCTCGTCAGACAATGAGCAGTTCTTC. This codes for CASSLISSDNEQFF.

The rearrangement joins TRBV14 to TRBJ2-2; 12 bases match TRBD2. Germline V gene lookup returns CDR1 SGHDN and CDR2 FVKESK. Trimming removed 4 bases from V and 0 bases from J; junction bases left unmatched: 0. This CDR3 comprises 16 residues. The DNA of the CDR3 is TGTGCCAGCAGCCGGACTAGCGGGGCGAACACCGGGGAGCTGTTTTTT. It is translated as CASSRTSGANTGELFF.

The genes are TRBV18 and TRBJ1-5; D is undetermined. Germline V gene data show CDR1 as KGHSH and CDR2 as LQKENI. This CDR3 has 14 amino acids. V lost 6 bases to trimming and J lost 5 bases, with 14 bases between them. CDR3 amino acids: CASSALGSDQPQHF. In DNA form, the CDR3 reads TGTGCCAGCTCGGCCTTGGGGAGCGATCAGCCCCAGCATTTT.

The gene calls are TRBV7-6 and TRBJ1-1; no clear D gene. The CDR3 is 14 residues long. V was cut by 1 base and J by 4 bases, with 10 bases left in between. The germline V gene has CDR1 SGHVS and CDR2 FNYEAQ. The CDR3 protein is CASSLVRYSTEAFF. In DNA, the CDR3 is TGTGCCAGCAGCTTAGTAAGGTACTCCACTGAAGCTTTCTTT. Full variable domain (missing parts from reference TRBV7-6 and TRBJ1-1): GAGVSQSPRYKVTKRGQDVALRCDPISGHVSLYWYRQALGQGPEFLTYFNYEAQQDKSGLPNDRFSAERPEGSISTLTIQRTEQRDSAMYRCASSLVRYSTEAFFGQGTRLTVV.

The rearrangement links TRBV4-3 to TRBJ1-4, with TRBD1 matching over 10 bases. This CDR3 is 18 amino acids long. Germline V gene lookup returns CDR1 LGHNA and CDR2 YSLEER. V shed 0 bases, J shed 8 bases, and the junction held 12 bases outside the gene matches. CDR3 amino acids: CASSQEGTGASFEEKLFF. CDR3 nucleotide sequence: TGCGCCAGCAGCCAAGAGGGGACAGGGGCCTCCTTTGAGGAAAAACTGTTTTTT.

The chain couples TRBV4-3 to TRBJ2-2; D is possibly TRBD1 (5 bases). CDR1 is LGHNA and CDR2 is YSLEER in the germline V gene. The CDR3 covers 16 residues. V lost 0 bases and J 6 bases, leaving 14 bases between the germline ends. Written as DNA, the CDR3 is TGCGCCAGCAGCCAAGAGCACAGGTTAGGTGCCGGGGAGCTGTTTTTT. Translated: CASSQEHRLGAGELFF.

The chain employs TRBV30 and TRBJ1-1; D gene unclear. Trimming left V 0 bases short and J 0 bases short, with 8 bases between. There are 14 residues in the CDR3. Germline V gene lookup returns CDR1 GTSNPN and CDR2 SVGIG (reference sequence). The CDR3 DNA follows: TGTGCCTGGAGTGTTTACGGATTGAACACTGAAGCTTTCTTT. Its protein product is CAWSVYGLNTEAFF.

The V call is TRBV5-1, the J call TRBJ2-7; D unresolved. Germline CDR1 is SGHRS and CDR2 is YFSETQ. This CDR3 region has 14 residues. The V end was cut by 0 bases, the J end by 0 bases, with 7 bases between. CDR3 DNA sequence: TGCGCCAGCAGCTTGGAAGGCAGCTCCTACGAGCAGTACTTC. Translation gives CASSLEGSSYEQYF.

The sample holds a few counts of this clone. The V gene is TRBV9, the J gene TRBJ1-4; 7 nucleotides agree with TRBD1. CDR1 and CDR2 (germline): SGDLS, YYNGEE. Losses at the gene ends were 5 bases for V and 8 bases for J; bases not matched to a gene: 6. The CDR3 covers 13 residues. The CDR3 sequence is CASRTGEDEKLFF. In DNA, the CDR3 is TGTGCCAGCAGAACAGGGGAGGACGAAAAACTGTTTTTT. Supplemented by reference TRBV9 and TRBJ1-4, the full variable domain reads DSGVTQTPKHLITATGQRVTLRCSPRSGDLSVYWYQQSLDQGLQFLIQYYNGEERAKGNILERFSAQQFPDLHSELNLSSLELGDSALYFCASRTGEDEKLFFGSGTQLSVL.

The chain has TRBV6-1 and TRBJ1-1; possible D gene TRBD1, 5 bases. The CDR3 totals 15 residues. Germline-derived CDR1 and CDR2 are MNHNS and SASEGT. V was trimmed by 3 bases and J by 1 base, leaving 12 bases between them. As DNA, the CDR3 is TGTGCCAGCAGTGATGGCACAGGCGGGAACACTGAAGCTTTCTTT. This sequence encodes CASSDGTGGNTEAFF.

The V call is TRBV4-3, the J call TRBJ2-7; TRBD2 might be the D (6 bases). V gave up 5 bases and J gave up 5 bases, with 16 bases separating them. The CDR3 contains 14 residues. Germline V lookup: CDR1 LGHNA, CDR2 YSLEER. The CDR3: CASSTLLASHEQYF. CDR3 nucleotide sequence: TGCGCCAGCAGCACATTACTAGCTTCCCACGAGCAGTACTTC.

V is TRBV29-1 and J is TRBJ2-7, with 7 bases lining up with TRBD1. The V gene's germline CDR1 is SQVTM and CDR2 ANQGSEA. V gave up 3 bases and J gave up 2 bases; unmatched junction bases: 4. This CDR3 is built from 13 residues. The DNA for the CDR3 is TGCAGCGTTGAGGGGACAGTGCCCTACGAGCAGTACTTC. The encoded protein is CSVEGTVPYEQYF.

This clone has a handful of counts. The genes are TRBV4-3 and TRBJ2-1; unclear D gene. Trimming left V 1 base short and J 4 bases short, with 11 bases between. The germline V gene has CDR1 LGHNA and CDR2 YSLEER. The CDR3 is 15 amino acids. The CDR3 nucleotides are TGCGCCAGCAGCCAAGCTCCGGGTGGGTACAATGAGCAGTTCTTC. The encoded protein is CASSQAPGGYNEQFF.

The CDR3 DNA reads TGTGCCAGCAGCCCCGGAACTGTGTCGGATACGCAGTATTTT. This codes for CASSPGTVSDTQYF. The genes are TRBV7-2 and TRBJ2-3; no clear D. The ends were cut back, 5 bases at V and 6 bases at J, with 15 bases in the middle. The CDR3 spans 14 residues. Germline loops: CDR1 SGHTA, CDR2 FQGNSA.

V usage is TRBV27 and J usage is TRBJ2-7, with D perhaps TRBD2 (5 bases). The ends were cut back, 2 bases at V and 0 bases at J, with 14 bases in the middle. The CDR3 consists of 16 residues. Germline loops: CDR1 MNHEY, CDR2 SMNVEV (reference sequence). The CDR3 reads CASSLNKRFSSYEQYF. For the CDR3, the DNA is TGTGCCAGCAGTTTAAATAAGCGGTTCAGCTCCTACGAGCAGTACTTC.

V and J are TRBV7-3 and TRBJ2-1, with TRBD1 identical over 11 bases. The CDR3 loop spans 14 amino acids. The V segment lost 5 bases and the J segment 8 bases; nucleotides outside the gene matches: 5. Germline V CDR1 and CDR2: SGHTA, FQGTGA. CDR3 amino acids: CASSRDRGFDEQFF. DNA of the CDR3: TGTGCCAGCAGCCGGGACAGGGGGTTCGATGAGCAGTTCTTC. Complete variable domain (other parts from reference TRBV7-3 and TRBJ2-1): GAGVSQTPSNKVTEKGKYVELRCDPISGHTALYWYRQSLGQGPEFLIYFQGTGAADDSGLPNDRFFAVRPEGSVSTLKIQRTERGDSAVYLCASSRDRGFDEQFFGPGTRLTVL.

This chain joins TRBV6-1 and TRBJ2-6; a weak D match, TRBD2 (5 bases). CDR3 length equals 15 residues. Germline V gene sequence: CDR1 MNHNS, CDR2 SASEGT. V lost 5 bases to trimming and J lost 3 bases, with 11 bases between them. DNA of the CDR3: TGTGCCAGCAGTTTCCTTCGGGATGGGGCCAACGTCCTGACTTTC. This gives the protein CASSFLRDGANVLTF.